This T cell receptor (beta chain) was found in a study of CD8 T cells in ankylosing spondylitis (dated by TCRdb to about 2017). For the study in its entirety: To find TCR variants linked to disease, the study profiled T cell receptor beta repertoires in ankylosing spondylitis patients and healthy donors. The whole study cohort included some 100 healthy donors and 25 ankylosing spondylitis patients. Samples of peripheral blood were taken, and for ankylosing spondylitis patients, synovial fluid was collected as well. What the authors observed across the whole study: Blood from ankylosing spondylitis patients appeared to be characterized by a TCR beta motif made up of seven or eight highly homologous amino acid variants. The disease-linked clones were reported as significantly enriched in matched synovial fluid samples from ankylosing spondylitis patients. The disease-linked clones showed a CD8+ phenotype and occurred at relatively low frequencies in peripheral blood. Some motif variants had previously been reported in the synovial fluid and blood of reactive arthritis patients, which suggests shared mechanisms of disease initiation.

The reads were generated on an Illumina HiSeq 2500. Quantitative 5'-RACE with molecular barcodes was used to prepare TCR beta libraries. In the paper's pipeline: A new computational method, built on a probabilistic model of VDJ rearrangement, was used to identify disease-linked TCR variants. The raw public data were reprocessed by TCRdb itself: fastp quality trimming at Q25, MiXCR clonotype calling, in-frame beta chains only. Rows with a matching CDR3 protein are joined into one entry that keeps the most common DNA and genes. The authors' filters were not applied to this entry. This sample holds some 300,000 distinct CDR3 sequences; under 25% were observed only once. The top ten constitute 3.5% to 4.5% of the sample. This clonotype was counted a few times. Its antigen is still unknown. No base qualities exist here, and no much larger clone lies one base off it. Ends trimmed: V by 3 bases, J by 3 bases; bases unmatched to a gene: 8. Including the terminal cysteine and phenylalanine, the CDR3 comprises 15 residues. Only the CDR3 DNA is retained, 45 bases long and in frame from the first base.

Sequencing was performed on blood, either unsorted or a sorted T cell fraction (not recorded which). The V and J genes are TRBV12-3 or TRBV12-4 and TRBJ2-7; 7 of the junction bases match TRBD2. The clonotype was recovered from a female donor with ankylosing spondylitis or in good health (not recorded which). Here the CDR3 is given as CASSLGSSGGYEQYF. The sequenced DNA: TGTGCCAGCAGTTTGGGCTCTTCGGGGGGCTACGAGCAGTACTTC.